The 27 T cell receptor beta chains below all came from one sample that was sequenced in a study of T cell changes during pregnancy in multiple sclerosis. TCRdb keeps only in-frame clones here, not all; method: immunoSEQ multiplex PCR. Among just over 65,000 clones, about 90% were seen once, and the ten largest hold roughly 0.87%. The sequences come from peripheral blood, collected in the second trimester of pregnancy. The receptors originated from a female donor with multiple sclerosis, enrolled in a pregnancy study.

The V call is TRBV4-2, the J call TRBJ1-5; no firm D call. CDR1 is LGHNA, CDR2 YNFKEQ, per germline. CDR3 length equals 16 residues. V lost 0 bases and J 0 bases, leaving 9 bases between the germline ends. The chain's CDR3 is CASSQEGSISNQPQHF. The DNA for the CDR3 is TGTGCCAGCAGCCAAGAGGGCTCTATTAGCAATCAGCCCCAGCATTTT.

The J gene is TRBJ2-7, the V gene TRBV19; D possibly corresponds to TRBD2 (5 bases). Germline V lookup: CDR1 LNHDA, CDR2 SQIVND (reference sequence). This CDR3 is 14 amino acids long. Trimming cost V 3 bases and J 4 bases, with 13 bases left between them. DNA of the CDR3: TGTGCCAGTAGTATCGGTGACGGAGGATACGAGCAGTACTTC. This gives the protein CASSIGDGGYEQYF. The complete variable domain, with remaining parts taken from reference TRBV19 and TRBJ2-7, reads DGGITQSPKYLFRKEGQNVTLSCEQNLNHDAMYWYRQDPGQGLRLIYYSQIVNDFQKGDIAEGYSVSREKKESFPLTVTSAQKNPTAFYLCASSIGDGGYEQYFGPGTRLTVT.

The V and J genes are TRBV13 and TRBJ1-6; maybe TRBD1 (5 bases). CDR3 length equals 16 residues. CDR1 and CDR2 (germline): PRHDT, FYEKMQ (reference sequence). V was cut by 1 base and J by 9 bases, with 16 bases left in between. CDR3 nucleotide sequence: TGTGCCAGCAGCTTAGATGGGGGGTTCTCGGGTTCACCCCTCCACTTT. This sequence encodes CASSLDGGFSGSPLHF.

The rearrangement joins TRBV7-7 to TRBJ2-2; D unresolved. Between the trimmed V and J ends, which lost 1 base and 5 bases, there was a span of 8 bases. The germline V gene has CDR1 SSHAT and CDR2 FNYEAQ (reference sequence). The CDR3 runs to 14 residues. CDR3 in amino acids: CASSLDRGTGELFF. DNA for the CDR3: TGTGCCAGCAGCTTAGACCGAGGAACCGGGGAGCTGTTTTTT.

The CDR3 DNA is TGTGCCAGCAGCGGACCACGGGGGGATATCTCCTACGAGCAGTACTTC. The encoded protein is CASSGPRGDISYEQYF. This chain connects TRBV7-9 to TRBJ2-7, with 7 bases lining up with TRBD2. In germline, CDR1 is SEHNR, CDR2 FQNEAQ (reference sequence). The V gene end was trimmed by 5 bases and the J gene end by 0 bases; junction bases not matched to a gene: 10. The CDR3 consists of 16 residues.

This chain links TRBV30 with TRBJ1-5; maybe TRBD1 (6 bases). The CDR3 is 15 amino acids. V dropped 4 bases and J dropped 5 bases, with 18 bases sitting between them. CDR1 GTSNPN and CDR2 SVGIG come from the germline V gene (reference sequence). The chain's CDR3 is CAWNGGGANDQPQHF. The CDR3 coding sequence is TGTGCCTGGAACGGGGGGGGCGCGAATGATCAGCCCCAGCATTTT.

The chain has TRBV11-2 and TRBJ1-2, with 10 bases aligning to TRBD1. Per the germline V gene, CDR1 is SGHAT and CDR2 is FQNNGV. The CDR3 totals 13 residues. V trimming: 6 bases; J trimming: 7 bases; junction bases outside the gene matches: 5. The CDR3 nucleotides are TGTGCCAGCAGACGACAGGGGGCGGGTGGCTACACCTTC. It translates to CASRRQGAGGYTF.

V usage is TRBV5-5 and J usage is TRBJ1-4; the match to TRBD1 covers 9 bases. Germline CDR1 and CDR2: SGHKS and YYEKEE (reference sequence). This CDR3 comprises 16 residues. V was pared by 2 bases and J by 7 bases, with 9 bases of the junction left unmatched. CDR3 loop: CASSLLPGQGSEKLFF. The CDR3 DNA reads as TGTGCCAGCAGCTTACTACCGGGACAGGGTAGTGAAAAACTGTTTTTT.

This chain connects TRBV25-1 to TRBJ2-7; the D gene is possibly TRBD1 (6 bases). CDR3 length equals 15 residues. In germline, CDR1 is MGHDK, CDR2 SYGVNS. Deletions cut 1 base from V and 3 bases from J, with 13 bases between. The CDR3 DNA sequence: TGTGCCAGCAGTGAATTGCTCGGACAGTACTACGAGCAGTACTTC. Translating gives CASSELLGQYYEQYF.

This chain connects TRBV9 to TRBJ2-7; a possible D gene is TRBD2 (5 bases). From germline, CDR1 is SGDLS and CDR2 YYNGEE. The CDR3 length is 14 residues. Trimming cost V 3 bases and J 3 bases, with 13 bases left between them. CDR3: CASSAHTAGYEQYF. The DNA of the CDR3 is TGTGCCAGCAGCGCGCACACCGCGGGCTACGAGCAGTACTTC.

V usage is TRBV5-6 and J usage is TRBJ2-4, with 9 nucleotides matching TRBD1. This CDR3 is built from 16 residues. J was trimmed by 1 base and V by 5 bases; bases with no gene match: 7. Germline V gene data show CDR1 as SGHDT and CDR2 as YYEEEE. CDR3 coding DNA: TGTGCCAGCAGTCGGGACAGGGCGACGGCCAAAAACATTCAGTACTTC. This gives the protein CASSRDRATAKNIQYF.

This clone has only one observation. This sequence joins TRBV10-3 and TRBJ1-1; a weak D match, TRBD1 (5 bases). Trimming shortened V by 2 bases and J by 6 bases, and 19 bases separated the two germline ends. Germline values: CDR1 ENHRY, CDR2 SYGVKD. CDR3 length equals 16 residues. The CDR3 region is CAISERTKTGISEAFF. The CDR3 bases are TGTGCCATCAGTGAGCGGACCAAAACAGGTATCTCTGAAGCTTTCTTT.

J is TRBJ2-1 and V is TRBV11-3; 10 bases line up with TRBD1. The CDR3 runs to 15 residues. V was pared by 4 bases and J by 8 bases, with 8 bases of the junction left unmatched. In germline, CDR1 is SGHNT, CDR2 YENEEA. CDR3 bases: TGTGCCAGCAGCTGGGACAGGGGCGCTTGGGATGAGCAGTTCTTC. Its protein is CASSWDRGAWDEQFF.

The CDR3: CASSPRDRAFYEQYF. The DNA for the CDR3 is TGTGCCAGCAGCCCTCGGGACAGGGCGTTCTACGAGCAGTACTTC. This chain uses TRBV7-2 with TRBJ2-7, with TRBD1 matching 9 bases. The CDR3 spans 15 residues. The V gene's germline CDR1 is SGHTA and CDR2 FQGNSA. Germline trimming cut 5 bases from V and 3 bases from J; bases unmatched to any gene: 8.

The V call is TRBV10-3, the J call TRBJ1-2; no clear D. This CDR3 comprises 13 residues. Per the germline V gene, CDR1 is ENHRY and CDR2 is SYGVKD. The V gene lost 0 bases and the J gene lost 6 bases, with 8 bases spanning the gap. The CDR3 protein is CAISESPIDGYTF. The CDR3 DNA reads as TGTGCCATCAGTGAGTCACCCATAGATGGCTACACCTTC.

This clone was counted once. The CDR3 DNA reads TGCAGCCCCCGGGTCCACTATAATTCACCCCTCCACTTT. Its translation: CSPRVHYNSPLHF. The V call is TRBV29-1, the J call TRBJ1-6; D gene unclear. Germline V lookup: CDR1 SQVTM, CDR2 ANQGSEA. CDR3 length: 13 residues. Trimming pared 8 bases from V and 3 bases from J, leaving 11 bases between.

The chain couples TRBV19 to TRBJ1-5; perhaps TRBD1 as D (5 bases). Looked up from germline, CDR1 is LNHDA and CDR2 is SQIVND (reference sequence). The CDR3 sequence is 12 residues long. The V end lost 11 bases, the J end lost 1 base, and 9 bases lay between the germline ends. The DNA of the CDR3 is TGTGCCTCCCGACAGAGCAATCAGCCCCAGCATTTT. Protein sequence: CASRQSNQPQHF.

The chain couples TRBV5-4 to TRBJ1-2, with D possibly being TRBD1 (5 bases). V lost 0 bases and J lost 4, with 13 bases in between. The germline V gene encodes CDR1 SGHNT and CDR2 YYREEE (reference sequence). The CDR3 contains 15 residues. The CDR3 sequence: CASSLGSSGGYGYTF. Written as DNA, the CDR3 is TGTGCCAGCAGCTTGGGCAGCAGCGGGGGCTATGGCTACACCTTC.

This clone was detected once. This rearrangement joins TRBV19 to TRBJ2-5; TRBD2 is a possible D gene (5 bases). Germline V CDR1 and CDR2: LNHDA, SQIVND (reference sequence). The CDR3 is 13 amino acids. V was cut by 3 bases and J by 5 bases, with 10 bases left in between. The CDR3 loop is CASSIGQRETQYF. CDR3 in DNA: TGTGCCAGTAGTATCGGCCAGCGGGAGACCCAGTACTTC. The full variable domain, with the rest looked up from reference TRBV19 and TRBJ2-5, is DGGITQSPKYLFRKEGQNVTLSCEQNLNHDAMYWYRQDPGQGLRLIYYSQIVNDFQKGDIAEGYSVSREKKESFPLTVTSAQKNPTAFYLCASSIGQRETQYFGPGTRLLVL.

The chain uses TRBV5-1 and TRBJ1-1, with D unresolved. V dropped 4 bases and J dropped 4 bases, with 11 bases sitting between them. Germline lookup yields CDR1 SGHRS and CDR2 YFSETQ. There are 13 residues in the CDR3. The CDR3 bases are TGCGCCAGCAGCCCCCGAGACACCACTGAAGCTTTCTTT. Protein: CASSPRDTTEAFF.

The genes are TRBV11-3 and TRBJ2-7; weak D call: TRBD1 (6 bases). The V gene lost 5 bases and the J gene lost 0 bases, with 14 bases spanning the gap. Germline V lookup: CDR1 SGHNT, CDR2 YENEEA. The CDR3 extends over 15 amino acids. The CDR3 spells CASSNKGVDSYEQYF. The DNA for the CDR3 is TGTGCCAGCAGCAACAAGGGGGTGGACTCCTACGAGCAGTACTTC.

The genes are TRBV27 and TRBJ2-3; possible D gene TRBD2, 6 bases. The CDR3 sequence is 15 residues long. The V end lost 3 bases, the J end lost 7 bases, and 17 bases lay between the germline ends. CDR1 is MNHEY, CDR2 SMNVEV, per germline (reference sequence). The DNA of the CDR3 is TGTGCCAGCAGTTTTGGGGGGACCTCGATGAATACGCAGTATTTT. Translation gives CASSFGGTSMNTQYF.

The chain carries TRBV29-1 and TRBJ2-4; tentative D call: TRBD2 (6 bases). The V and J ends lost 7 bases and 9 bases respectively, with 13 bases between them. Germline CDR1 and CDR2: SQVTM and ANQGSEA. CDR3 size: 11 residues. CDR3 sequence: CSGDLGGIQYF. As DNA, the CDR3 is TGCAGCGGGGACCTCGGGGGCATTCAGTACTTC.

This clone was observed once. This chain links TRBV5-6 with TRBJ1-2; D is unclear. In germline, CDR1 is SGHDT, CDR2 YYEEEE. V lost 0 bases to trimming and J lost 0 bases, with 9 bases between them. The CDR3 is made up of 15 amino acids. CDR3 region: CASSLGGRSNYGYTF. CDR3 nucleotides: TGTGCCAGCAGCTTGGGTGGCAGGTCTAACTATGGCTACACCTTC.

The chain employs TRBV7-9 and TRBJ1-5, with TRBD1 as a possible D gene (6 bases). Germline CDR1 reads SEHNR; CDR2 reads FQNEAQ (reference sequence). The CDR3 runs to 14 residues. V dropped 10 bases and J dropped 4 bases, with 17 bases sitting between them. The CDR3 reads CATPGGGLNQPQHF. The CDR3 bases are TGTGCCACTCCCGGGGGGGGGCTTAATCAGCCCCAGCATTTT.

The rearrangement uses TRBV15 and TRBJ2-2; possible D gene TRBD2, 5 bases. The CDR3 contains 15 residues. The V gene's germline CDR1 is LNHNV and CDR2 YYDKDF (reference sequence). V was trimmed by 0 bases and J by 4 bases, leaving 9 bases between them. CDR3 nucleotides: TGTGCCACCAGCAGAGAGGCGGGTTTCACCGGGGAGCTGTTTTTT. Translating it yields CATSREAGFTGELFF.

The chain has TRBV5-1 and TRBJ2-7; TRBD2 matches 9 bases. Germline V CDR1 and CDR2: SGHRS, YFSETQ. V shed 0 bases and J 2 bases; nucleotides not matched to a gene: 3. The CDR3 covers 15 residues. CDR3 in amino acids: CASSLAAGGPYEQYF. CDR3 nucleotide sequence: TGCGCCAGCAGCTTGGCGGCGGGGGGGCCCTACGAGCAGTACTTC.